The rows below give T cell receptor beta chains drawn from one sample of a study of blood T cell repertoires in COVID-19. Libraries were prepared by immunoSEQ multiplex PCR; TCRdb keeps only in-frame clonotypes and omits some of them. The sample carries 250,000 to 350,000 clones, around 90% recorded once. Sequenced: PBMCs or T cells enriched from blood (not recorded which). These receptors were taken from a woman younger than 45 who had recovered from COVID-19. Both conserved end residues are trimmed from each CDR3.

v_call: TRBV28; j_call: TRBJ1-4; cdr3_aa: ASSRDRGLTNEKLF
v_call: TRBV3-1/TRBV3-2; j_call: TRBJ2-2; cdr3_aa: ASSQEKRVGTGELF
v_call: TRBV7-6; j_call: TRBJ2-7; cdr3_aa: ASSLEGGRMSYEQY
v_call: TRBV24-1; j_call: TRBJ1-5; cdr3_aa: ATSDLAGNQPQH
v_call: TRBV5-1; j_call: TRBJ2-1; cdr3_aa: ASSLMGSTSGRSEQF
v_call: TRBV6-5; j_call: TRBJ1-5; cdr3_aa: ASRSSGRNQPQH
v_call: TRBV10-3; j_call: TRBJ2-7; cdr3_aa: AISRTGPYEQY
v_call: TRBV28; j_call: TRBJ2-7; cdr3_aa: ASSLGGVPYEQY
v_call: TRBV5-1; j_call: TRBJ1-4; cdr3_aa: ASSGGLSEKLF
v_call: TRBV19; j_call: TRBJ2-7; cdr3_aa: ASRDYTYEQY
v_call: TRBV6-2/TRBV6-3; j_call: TRBJ1-3; cdr3_aa: ASSYRHQPGGSGNTIY
v_call: TRBV28; j_call: TRBJ1-4; cdr3_aa: ASSRGAEKLF
v_call: TRBV6-5; j_call: TRBJ1-5; cdr3_aa: ASGAGPHQPQH
v_call: TRBV5-1; j_call: TRBJ2-5; cdr3_aa: ASSLGGTSGETQY
v_call: TRBV30; j_call: TRBJ2-1; cdr3_aa: AWSSRF
v_call: TRBV30; j_call: TRBJ2-7; cdr3_aa: AWSPLEDEQY
v_call: TRBV5-1; j_call: TRBJ2-1; cdr3_aa: ASSLRTGAYNEQF
v_call: TRBV30; j_call: TRBJ1-2; cdr3_aa: AWSQGSYGYT
v_call: TRBV7-9; j_call: TRBJ2-1; cdr3_aa: ASSLSLAGDEQF
v_call: TRBV5-1; j_call: TRBJ1-5; cdr3_aa: ASSPGQGTQPQH